This T cell receptor beta chain derives from a study of shared clonotypes between healthy human individuals. Study as a whole: Participating donors consisted of a couple of women and a few men aged 18 to 49. Study-level results: Memory subsets generally showed smaller estimated richness than naive subsets did. Sharing of clonotypes among donors was expected to vary with sequencing depth.

This table comes from immunoSEQ multiplex PCR, and its TCRdb copy is limited to in-frame clones, with some not included. The table has roughly 2 million clones, roughly 95% seen once. Notes on this clone: Its antigen is still unknown.

Every donor was a Caucasian adult from Nashville, Tennessee. The V end was cut by 2 bases, the J end by 10 bases, with 14 bases between. Germline-derived CDR1 and CDR2 are MNHEY and SMNVEV (reference sequence). This CDR3 is built from 13 residues. The sequenced sample consisted of naive CD4+ T cells sorted from blood. Subset given: CD45RA+ positively selected. The TCR originated in a man aged 18 to 35 in good health. V usage is TRBV27 and J usage is TRBJ1-1; possible D gene TRBD1, 6 bases. The CDR3 coding sequence is TGTGCCAGCAGTTTAGGGGGGACATCAGTAGCTTTCTTT. It specifies CASSLGGTSVAFF.